Listed below are T cell receptor beta chains from one sample, sequenced in a study of beta chain features in type 1 diabetes. Profiled with immunoSEQ multiplex PCR; TCRdb holds only in-frame clones, not every one. The data show about 150,000 clones, approximately 8% seen once. The sample consisted of central memory CD4+ T cells from blood. All receptors derive from a man in his late teens or twenties with type 1 diabetes. The CDR3 runs from the conserved cysteine through the conserved F or W. A D gene is named only where the DNA matches it firmly. Expanded clones get a size class; other rows say once, few or many, or leave the size out.

V gene	J gene	D gene	clone size	CDR3 DNA	CDR3 protein
TRBV7-2	TRBJ1-5	TRBD1	.	TGTGCCAGCAGCTGGACAGGGTACAATCAGCCCCAGCATTTT	CASSWTGYNQPQHF
TRBV5-5	TRBJ2-7	.	.	TGTGCCAGCAGCGACACCTACGAGCAGTACTTC	CASSDTYEQYF
TRBV13	TRBJ1-6	.	few	TGTGCCAGCAGCTTGGCGGCCAGCTCCCCACCCCTCCACTTT	CASSLAASSPPLHF
TRBV11-2	TRBJ2-3	TRBD2	few	TGTGCCAGCAGCTTCCTAGCGGGCCAAGGCACAGATACGCAGTATTTT	CASSFLAGQGTDTQYF
TRBV4-2	TRBJ2-3	.	.	TGTGCCAGCAGCCAAGCCGGGGTCAGCACAGATACGCAGTATTTT	CASSQAGVSTDTQYF
TRBV7-9	TRBJ1-3	.	.	TGTGCCAGCGTCGTAAACGGAGCTGGAAACACCATATATTTT	CASVVNGAGNTIYF
TRBV6-1	TRBJ1-2	TRBD1	few	TGTGCCAGCAGTGAAGCCGGGACAGGAAATTTCTATGGCTACACCTTC	CASSEAGTGNFYGYTF
TRBV9	TRBJ1-1	.	.	TGTGCCAGCAGCGTAGGAGGCGGGACGGACACTGAAGCTTTCTTT	CASSVGGGTDTEAFF
TRBV4-2	TRBJ2-3	TRBD2	.	TGTGCCAGCAGCCCCCGGGGAGCTAGCGGGAGGGTTACAGATACGCAGTATTTT	CASSPRGASGRVTDTQYF
TRBV27	TRBJ2-5	.	few	TGTGCCAGCAGTTTTGTCGGGAGTGGGGAGACCCAGTACTTC	CASSFVGSGETQYF
TRBV9	TRBJ1-2	.	.	TGTGCCAGCAGCGTTATTTCTAACTATGGCTACACCTTC	CASSVISNYGYTF
TRBV4-2	TRBJ2-2	TRBD1	few	TGTGCCAGCAGCTACAGGGGGCAGAGCACCGGGGAGCTGTTTTTT	CASSYRGQSTGELFF
TRBV9	TRBJ2-7	TRBD1	.	TGTGCCAGCAGCGTAGGACCACAGGGGGCTTTGTACGAGCAGTACTTC	CASSVGPQGALYEQYF
TRBV25-1	TRBJ1-5	.	few	TGTGCCAGCAGGGCCTCTGAGGGTAAACAGCCCCAGCATTTT	CASRASEGKQPQHF
TRBV2	TRBJ2-5	TRBD2	many	TGTGCCAGCGGGACTAGCGGGGAAGAGACCCAGTACTTC	CASGTSGEETQYF
TRBV5-6	TRBJ2-3	TRBD1	few	TGTGCCAGCAGCTTGGCAGGACAGGGGACTAGCACAGATACGCAGTATTTT	CASSLAGQGTSTDTQYF
TRBV9	TRBJ2-2	.	few	TGTGCCAGCAGCGTCTCGACAGTGAACACCGGGGAGCTGTTTTTT	CASSVSTVNTGELFF
TRBV7-2	TRBJ2-7	.	.	TGTGCCAGCAGCTTAGCGGTTACGAGCTCCTACGAGCAGTACTTC	CASSLAVTSSYEQYF
TRBV7-2	TRBJ2-5	TRBD2	few	TGTGCCAGCAGCTCAAAGCGGGAACCGAGTCCCCAGTACTTC	CASSSKREPSPQYF
TRBV14	TRBJ1-5	.	few	TGTGCCAGCAGCCAAGATTATCATCAGCCCCAGCATTTT	CASSQDYHQPQHF
TRBV11-2	TRBJ2-4	TRBD2	few	TGTGCCAGCAGCTTCGGGGGGGGCACCAAAAACATTCAGTACTTC	CASSFGGGTKNIQYF
TRBV6-6	TRBJ1-5	.	.	TGTGCCAGCAGTTACTGGGAAACAGGGAATCAGCCCCAGCATTTT	CASSYWETGNQPQHF
TRBV5-1	TRBJ1-2	.	few	TGCGCCAGCAGCTTGGAGGCGGCAGCCTATGGCTACACCTTC	CASSLEAAAYGYTF
TRBV7-2	TRBJ2-5	TRBD2	few	TGTGCCAGCAGCCGGGGGGGGAGGGGTGGGTACCAAGAGACCCAGTACTTC	CASSRGGRGGYQETQYF
TRBV6-5	TRBJ1-5	.	.	TGTGCCAGCAGTGGAGGAGGGTATCAGCCCCAGCATTTT	CASSGGGYQPQHF
TRBV11-2	TRBJ1-4	.	few	TGTGCCAGCAGCTTACCGGGACATTCTAATGAAAAACTGTTTTTT	CASSLPGHSNEKLFF
TRBV25-1	TRBJ1-3	.	.	TGTGCCAGCACGGTAAGGGGTTCTGGAAACACCATATATTTT	CASTVRGSGNTIYF
TRBV7-9	TRBJ2-7	TRBD1	few	TGTGCCAGCAGCTGGGACAGGAACTACGAGCAGTACTTC	CASSWDRNYEQYF
TRBV5-4	TRBJ1-6	.	few	TGTGCCAGCAGCTTGGACTATTCACCCCTCCACTTT	CASSLDYSPLHF
TRBV5-1	TRBJ2-1	TRBD1	.	TGCGCCAGCAGCCCTCAGGGACAGGGGTACAATGAGCAGTTCTTC	CASSPQGQGYNEQFF
TRBV7-8	TRBJ1-6	.	few	TGTGCCAGCAGCTTAAGCGGGACTGGAGATTCACCCCTCCACTTT	CASSLSGTGDSPLHF
TRBV25-1	TRBJ2-7	TRBD1	few	TGTGCCAGCAGTGCACAGGGGGCGCTTTCCTACGAGCAGTACTTC	CASSAQGALSYEQYF
TRBV30	TRBJ2-7	TRBD1	many	TGTGCCTGGAACAGGGGGCGCCCCTACGAGCAGTACTTC	CAWNRGRPYEQYF
TRBV11-3	TRBJ1-1	.	few	TGTGCCAGCAGCGGGGGGGGTCGGTCTGAAGCTTTCTTT	CASSGGGRSEAFF
TRBV6-6	TRBJ2-5	.	few	TGTGCCAGCAGTTACGAGCGGGAGACCCAGTACTTC	CASSYERETQYF
TRBV15	TRBJ2-7	TRBD2	.	TGTGCCACCAGCTCCCCCCTAGCGGGCTACGAGCAGTACTTC	CATSSPLAGYEQYF
TRBV5-1	TRBJ1-2	TRBD1	.	TGCGCCAGCAGCCCCGGGACAGGGGCAATTAACTATGGCTACACCTTC	CASSPGTGAINYGYTF
TRBV14	TRBJ2-4	.	many	TGTGCCAGCAGCCAAGTTACAGGGACCGCGTCAAAAAACATTCAGTACTTC	CASSQVTGTASKNIQYF
TRBV5-1	TRBJ2-3	TRBD2	few	TGCGCCAGCAGCTTTGGAGCGGGACGGGAGCTGGATACGCAGTATTTT	CASSFGAGRELDTQYF
TRBV28	TRBJ2-4	TRBD1	few	TGTGCCAGCAGGACGGGACAGGGAAACATTCAGTACTTC	CASRTGQGNIQYF
TRBV5-1	TRBJ1-1	.	many	TGCGCCAGCAGCGAGAATCGGGGGAACACTGAAGCTTTCTTT	CASSENRGNTEAFF
TRBV5-1	TRBJ2-5	.	few	TGCGCCAGCAGCTTGAGAGGCGGGGAGACCCAGTACTTC	CASSLRGGETQYF
TRBV28	TRBJ2-5	.	.	TGTGCCAGCAGCTCCCCGGCCGGGAGAGAGACCCAGTACTTC	CASSSPAGRETQYF
TRBV5-4	TRBJ2-7	TRBD2	.	TGTGCCAGCAGAAGGGACTACACGAGCTCCTACGAGCAGTACTTC	CASRRDYTSSYEQYF
TRBV25-1	TRBJ2-1	TRBD2	few	TGTGCCAGCAGCCTAGCGGGGGGGCGTTACAATGAGCAGTTCTTC	CASSLAGGRYNEQFF
TRBV9	TRBJ1-4	.	.	TGTGCCAGCAGCGTAGGGCTTAGAGGAACCGACGGTGAAAAACTGTTTTTT	CASSVGLRGTDGEKLFF
TRBV6-5	TRBJ2-3	.	once	TGTGCCAGCAGTTCTTTGGGGCGGGGACGCACAGATACGCAGTATTTT	CASSSLGRGRTDTQYF
TRBV4-3	TRBJ1-1	TRBD1	few	TGCGCCAGCGGGATACAGGGGGGAAACACTGAAGCTTTCTTT	CASGIQGGNTEAFF
TRBV5-1	TRBJ2-7	TRBD1	few	TGCGCCAGCACCTCGTCGGGCAGGGGGCTCTACGAGCAGTACTTC	CASTSSGRGLYEQYF